The 23 T cell receptor beta chains in this list originate from one sample, sequenced in a study of identical twins. Each CDR3 protein gets one entry after TCRdb re-called the 5' RACE reads with MiXCR. Among hundreds of thousands of distinct CDR3 sequences, roughly 18% were seen once, and the ten largest hold around 13%. Another study also made use of these data, one on T cells expressing NK-cell markers.

The material sequenced was PBMCs. These TCRs come from a woman between 18 and 29 years old in good health.

The DNA of the CDR3 is TGTGCCACCAGCGCCGGTGGGGAGCTGTTTTTT. This encodes CATSAGGELFF. The genes are TRBV24-1 and TRBJ2-2; D is unclear. Germline CDR1 reads KGHDR; CDR2 reads SFDVKD. V was clipped by 7 bases and J by 8 bases, with 7 bases between them. The CDR3 length is 11 residues.

This clonotype was picked up a small number of times. The chain joins TRBV5-5 to TRBJ2-1; weak D call: TRBD2 (5 bases). Trimming removed 7 bases at V and 7 bases at J, with 12 bases between. This CDR3 is built from 12 residues. CDR1 is SGHKS and CDR2 is YYEKEE in the germline V gene (reference sequence). The CDR3 reads CASEGPRNEQFF. The DNA of the CDR3 is TGTGCCAGCGAGGGTCCAAGGAATGAGCAGTTCTTC.

The chain carries TRBV6-1 and TRBJ1-2; the D gene is possibly TRBD1 (5 bases). Trimming cost V 9 bases and J 3 bases, with 14 bases left between them. Per the germline V gene, CDR1 is MNHNS and CDR2 is SASEGT. CDR3 length equals 13 residues. Here the CDR3 reads CASLSGIDYGYTF. CDR3 DNA: TGTGCCAGTTTGTCAGGGATCGACTATGGCTACACCTTC.

V usage is TRBV12-3 or TRBV12-4 and J usage is TRBJ1-4, with D possibly matching TRBD1 (6 bases). There are 15 residues in the CDR3. V shed 6 bases and J shed 1 base, with 12 bases lying between them. This CDR3 reads CASSPIQGTNEKLFF. The DNA for the CDR3 is TGTGCCAGCAGCCCGATACAGGGAACTAATGAAAAACTGTTTTTT.

This chain joins TRBV20-1 and TRBJ2-1; D uncertain. The CDR3 has 15 amino acids. The V gene lost 0 bases and the J gene lost 6 bases, with 15 bases spanning the gap. Looked up from germline, CDR1 is DFQATT and CDR2 is SNEGSKA (reference sequence). The CDR3, as DNA: TGCAGTGCTAGAGATTTTGGAACAGTTACCAATGAGCAGTTCTTC. Translated, it gives CSARDFGTVTNEQFF.

This rearrangement joins TRBV7-9 to TRBJ2-2; TRBD1 matches 7 bases. Germline CDR1 is SEHNR and CDR2 is FQNEAQ (reference sequence). The CDR3 totals 16 residues. Unmatched junction bases numbered 7, after V lost 3 bases and J lost 3 bases. Here the CDR3 reads CASSFFGDRDTGELFF. The CDR3 DNA reads TGTGCCAGCAGCTTCTTCGGGGACAGAGACACCGGGGAGCTGTTTTTT.

The chain has TRBV2 and TRBJ2-2; TRBD1 agrees at 7 bases. The CDR3 is made up of 15 amino acids. V was clipped by 7 bases and J by 2 bases; unmatched bases: 7. Looked up from germline, CDR1 is SNHLY and CDR2 is FYNNEI. CDR3 nucleotides: TGTGCCAGCACGGTCGACAGGGTCAACACCGGGGAGCTGTTTTTT. Translating gives CASTVDRVNTGELFF.

This clonotype was detected a few times. Here the CDR3 DNA reads TGTGCCAGTGGGACAGGTTTTATGAACACTGAAGCTTTCTTT. Translation: CASGTGFMNTEAFF. This chain connects TRBV12-3 or TRBV12-4 to TRBJ1-1; 8 bases are a match to TRBD1. CDR3 length: 14 residues. With 9 bases clipped from V and 0 bases from J, the junction kept 6 bases outside the gene matches.

The rearrangement joins TRBV19 to TRBJ2-7; D is tentatively TRBD1 or TRBD2 (5 bases each). Per the germline V gene, CDR1 is LNHDA and CDR2 is SQIVND (reference sequence). The CDR3 is 13 amino acids. Trimming pared 5 bases from V and 3 bases from J, leaving 11 bases between. This CDR3 reads CASSGGRNYEQYF. The CDR3 DNA is TGTGCCAGTAGTGGGGGACGCAACTACGAGCAGTACTTC.

This CDR3 is CASSRTSGRADEQFF. In DNA, the CDR3 is TGTGCCAGCAGTCGAACTAGCGGGAGGGCCGATGAGCAGTTCTTC. The rearrangement joins TRBV12-3 or TRBV12-4 to TRBJ2-1; TRBD2 matches at 13 bases. CDR3 length: 15 amino acids. J was trimmed by 8 bases and V by 5 bases; bases with no gene match: 6.

The V call is TRBV6-2 or TRBV6-3, the J call TRBJ2-5, with D possibly matching TRBD2 (5 bases). V dropped 6 bases and J dropped 5 bases, with 13 bases sitting between them. Germline V gene data show CDR1 as MNHEY and CDR2 as SVGEGT. CDR3 length equals 13 residues. CDR3 DNA: TGTGCCAGCAGCCGGGATGGCTGGGAGACCCAGTACTTC. Its translation is CASSRDGWETQYF.

This clonotype was observed a few times. The rearrangement joins TRBV2 to TRBJ2-2; TRBD1 matches at 10 bases. CDR3 length: 17 amino acids. CDR1 and CDR2 from the germline V gene are SNHLY and FYNNEI. Germline trimming cut 7 bases from V and 3 bases from J; bases unmatched to any gene: 11. This chain's CDR3 is CASTDWAGTGDTGELFF. The CDR3 nucleotides are TGTGCCAGCACCGACTGGGCCGGGACAGGGGACACCGGGGAGCTGTTTTTT. The full variable domain, in which reference TRBV2 and TRBJ2-2 provide the parts outside the CDR3, is EPEVTQTPSHQVTQMGQEVILRCVPISNHLYFYWYRQILGQKVEFLVSFYNNEISEKSEIFDDQFSVERPDGSNFTLKIRSTKLEDSAMYFCASTDWAGTGDTGELFFGEGSRLTVL.

The chain links TRBV5-5 to TRBJ2-5, with no clear D. There are 14 residues in the CDR3. CDR1 and CDR2 (germline): SGHKS, YYEKEE (reference sequence). Trimming stripped 1 base from V and 2 bases from J, with 9 bases between. CDR3 amino acids: CASSLWQIQETQYF. DNA for the CDR3: TGTGCCAGCAGCTTGTGGCAGATACAAGAGACCCAGTACTTC.

Only a few counts were recorded for this clonotype. The CDR3 protein is CASSYHNRGNEQYF. CDR3 nucleotides: TGTGCCAGCAGTTACCATAACAGGGGAAACGAGCAGTACTTC. The chain combines TRBV6-5 with TRBJ2-7, with TRBD1 identical over 7 bases. CDR1 and CDR2 from the germline V gene are MNHEY and SVGAGI. The trim removed 2 bases at V and 5 bases at J, leaving 6 bases unmatched. CDR3 length: 14 amino acids.

The chain joins TRBV7-9 to TRBJ1-1; 8 nucleotides line up with TRBD1. This CDR3 has 13 amino acids. Germline CDR1 and CDR2: SEHNR and FQNEAQ (reference sequence). Trimming removed 7 bases from V and 5 bases from J; junction bases left unmatched: 6. For the CDR3, the DNA is TGTGCCAGCAAATTAGGACAGGGAACTGAAGCTTTCTTT. Encoded protein: CASKLGQGTEAFF.

The CDR3 DNA follows: TGTGCCAGCAGCTTAGGTGGAGGGGTCTACGAGCAGTACTTC. It codes for CASSLGGGVYEQYF. The chain combines TRBV11-3 with TRBJ2-7; tentative D call: TRBD2 (6 bases). Germline CDR1 and CDR2: SGHNT and YENEEA. V was cut by 1 base and J by 3 bases, with 10 bases left in between. CDR3 length: 14 amino acids. Drawing the rest from reference TRBV11-3 and TRBJ2-7, the complete variable domain is EAGVVQSPRYKIIEKKQPVAFWCNPISGHNTLYWYLQNLGQGPELLIRYENEEAVDDSQLPKDRFSAERLKGVDSTLKIQPAELGDSAVYLCASSLGGGVYEQYFGPGTRLTVT.

The chain combines TRBV20-1 with TRBJ2-7; D may correspond to TRBD1 or TRBD2 (5 bases each). CDR1 DFQATT and CDR2 SNEGSKA come from the germline V gene (reference sequence). The CDR3 consists of 12 residues. CDR3 region: CDYRDGAYEQYF. The CDR3 DNA sequence: TGCGACTACCGGGACGGGGCCTACGAGCAGTACTTC.

This clonotype was counted at least ten times. The genes are TRBV20-1 and TRBJ2-4, with D possibly TRBD2 on 6 matching bases. Trimming pared 3 bases from V and 2 bases from J, leaving 23 bases between. The CDR3 consists of 18 residues. CDR1 and CDR2 (germline): DFQATT, SNEGSKA (reference sequence). Written as DNA, the CDR3 is TGCAGTGCTAGGCGGCCGGGACTCGGCTTGTCAACCAAAAACATTCAGTACTTC. The encoded protein is CSARRPGLGLSTKNIQYF.

This clonotype was seen only a few times. The chain has TRBV25-1 and TRBJ1-1, with D maybe TRBD1 (5 bases). Germline CDR1 is MGHDK and CDR2 is SYGVNS. The CDR3 sequence is 14 residues long. The V end was cut by 4 bases, the J end by 10 bases, with 19 bases between. The CDR3 sequence is CASSAEGGVQLAFF. CDR3 sequence (DNA): TGTGCCAGCAGTGCGGAAGGAGGGGTTCAGCTAGCTTTCTTT.

The table lists this clonotype with many counts. This chain links TRBV12-3 or TRBV12-4 with TRBJ2-1; 9 nucleotides align to TRBD2. V trimming: 1 base; J trimming: 4 bases; junction bases outside the gene matches: 2. The CDR3 is 15 amino acids. CDR3 DNA: TGTGCCAGCAGTTTAGGGCTAGCGGGGTACAATGAGCAGTTCTTC. This translates into CASSLGLAGYNEQFF.

This clonotype was counted many times. The chain is built from TRBV2 and TRBJ1-1, with no clear D. Germline lookup yields CDR1 SNHLY and CDR2 FYNNEI. The CDR3 is 11 amino acids. The V gene lost 9 bases and the J gene lost 1 base, with 6 bases spanning the gap. CDR3 amino acids: CASRQNTEAFF. CDR3 in DNA: TGTGCCAGTCGACAGAACACTGAAGCTTTCTTT.

The chain combines TRBV20-1 with TRBJ2-5; D call uncertain. Trimming removed 0 bases from V and 4 bases from J, with 9 bases in between. The germline CDR1 and CDR2 sequences are DFQATT and SNEGSKA (reference sequence). The CDR3 totals 13 residues. The CDR3 nucleotides read TGCAGTGCTAGAGAGGGCCCGGTAGAGACCCAGTACTTC. It yields the protein CSAREGPVETQYF.

This clonotype was detected a few times. This chain joins TRBV27 and TRBJ1-6; TRBD1 is a possible D gene (5 bases). Trimming took 4 bases from V and 7 from J, leaving 14 bases between them. The CDR3 has 15 amino acids. Germline values: CDR1 MNHEY, CDR2 SMNVEV (reference sequence). The CDR3 loop reads CASSSWGGGNSPLHF. DNA for the CDR3: TGTGCCAGCAGTTCGTGGGGGGGAGGGAATTCACCCCTCCACTTT.